This T cell receptor beta chain was recorded in a study of identical twins. TCRdb reprocessed the 5' RACE reads via MiXCR and lists one record per CDR3 protein. The table shows around 1.7 million distinct CDR3 sequences, with about 31% occurring only once. In its sample, this clonotype was seen a few times. Its target is unknown. The CDR3 totals 17 residues. CDR1 is LGHDT and CDR2 is YNNKEL in the germline V gene (reference sequence). V shed 1 base, J shed 2 bases, and the junction held 8 bases outside the gene matches. Study-wide results and limits: Cord blood beta clonotypes that were abundant carried fewer insertions, and memory repertoires showed no such trend. Compared with unrelated sharing, twin-shared out-of-frame alpha sequences had more low-probability sequences.

This chain uses TRBV3-1 with TRBJ2-5, with 9 bases identical to TRBD2. Sequencing used cord blood. The clonotype comes from a newborn girl in good health. The CDR3 sequence is CASSQGGSGRGQETQYF. The CDR3 DNA is TGTGCCAGCAGCCAAGGGGGTAGCGGGAGAGGGCAAGAGACCCAGTACTTC.